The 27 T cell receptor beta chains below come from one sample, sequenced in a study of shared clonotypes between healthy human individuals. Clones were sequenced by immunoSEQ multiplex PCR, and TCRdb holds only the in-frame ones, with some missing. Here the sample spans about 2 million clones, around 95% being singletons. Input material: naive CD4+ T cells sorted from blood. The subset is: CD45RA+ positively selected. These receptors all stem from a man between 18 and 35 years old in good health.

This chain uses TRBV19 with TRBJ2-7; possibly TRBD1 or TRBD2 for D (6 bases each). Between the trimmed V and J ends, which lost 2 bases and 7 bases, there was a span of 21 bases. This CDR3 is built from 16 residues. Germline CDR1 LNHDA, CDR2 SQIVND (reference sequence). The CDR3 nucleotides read TGTGCCAGTAGTATAATCTCGGGGGCGCATGTGGGAGAGCAGTACTTC. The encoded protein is CASSIISGAHVGEQYF. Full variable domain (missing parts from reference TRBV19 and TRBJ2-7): DGGITQSPKYLFRKEGQNVTLSCEQNLNHDAMYWYRQDPGQGLRLIYYSQIVNDFQKGDIAEGYSVSREKKESFPLTVTSAQKNPTAFYLCASSIISGAHVGEQYFGPGTRLTVT.

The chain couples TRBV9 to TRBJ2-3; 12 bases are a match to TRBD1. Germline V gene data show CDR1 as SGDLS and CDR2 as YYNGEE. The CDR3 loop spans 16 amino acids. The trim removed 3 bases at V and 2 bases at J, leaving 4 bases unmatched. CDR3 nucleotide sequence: TGTGCCAGCAGCGACCGGGACAGGGGGCTCACAGATACGCAGTATTTT. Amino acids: CASSDRDRGLTDTQYF. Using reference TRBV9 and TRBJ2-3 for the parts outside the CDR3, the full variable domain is DSGVTQTPKHLITATGQRVTLRCSPRSGDLSVYWYQQSLDQGLQFLIQYYNGEERAKGNILERFSAQQFPDLHSELNLSSLELGDSALYFCASSDRDRGLTDTQYFGPGTRLTVL.

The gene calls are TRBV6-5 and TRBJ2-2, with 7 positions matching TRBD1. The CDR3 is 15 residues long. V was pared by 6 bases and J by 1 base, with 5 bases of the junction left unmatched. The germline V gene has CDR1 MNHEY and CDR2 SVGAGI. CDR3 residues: CASRNDRVNTGELFF. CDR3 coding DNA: TGTGCCAGCAGGAATGACAGGGTGAACACCGGGGAGCTGTTTTTT.

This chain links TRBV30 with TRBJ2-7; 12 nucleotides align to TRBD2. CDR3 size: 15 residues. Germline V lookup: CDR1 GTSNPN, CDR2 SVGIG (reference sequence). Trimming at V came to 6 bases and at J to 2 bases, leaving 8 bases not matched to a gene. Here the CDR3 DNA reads TGTGCCTGTGATAGGACTAGCGGGATCACCTACGAGCAGTACTTC. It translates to CACDRTSGITYEQYF.

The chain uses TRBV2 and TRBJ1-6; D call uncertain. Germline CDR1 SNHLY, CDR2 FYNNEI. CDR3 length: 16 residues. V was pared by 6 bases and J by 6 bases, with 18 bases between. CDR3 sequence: CASSADSGSSNSPLHF. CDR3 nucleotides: TGTGCCAGCAGCGCCGACTCGGGTAGTAGTAATTCACCCCTCCACTTT.

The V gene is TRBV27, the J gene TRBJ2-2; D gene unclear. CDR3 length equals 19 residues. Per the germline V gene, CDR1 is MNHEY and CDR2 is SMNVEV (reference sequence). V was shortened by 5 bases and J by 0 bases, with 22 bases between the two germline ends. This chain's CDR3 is CASSDRASGIMANTGELFF. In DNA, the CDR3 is TGTGCCAGCAGTGATCGAGCGTCTGGAATTATGGCGAACACCGGGGAGCTGTTTTTT.

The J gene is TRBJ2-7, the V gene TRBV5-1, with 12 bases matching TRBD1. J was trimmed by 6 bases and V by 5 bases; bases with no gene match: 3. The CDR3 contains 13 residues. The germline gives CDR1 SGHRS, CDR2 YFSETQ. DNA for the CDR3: TGCGCCAGCAGGGGACAGGGGGCCCCCGAGCAGTACTTC. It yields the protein CASRGQGAPEQYF.

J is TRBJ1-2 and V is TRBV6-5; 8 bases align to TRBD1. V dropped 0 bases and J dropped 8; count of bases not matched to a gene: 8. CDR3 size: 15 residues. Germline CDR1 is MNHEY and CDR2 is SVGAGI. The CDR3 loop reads CASSYSSTGDQGYTF. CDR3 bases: TGTGCCAGCAGTTACTCTTCGACAGGGGACCAGGGCTACACCTTC.

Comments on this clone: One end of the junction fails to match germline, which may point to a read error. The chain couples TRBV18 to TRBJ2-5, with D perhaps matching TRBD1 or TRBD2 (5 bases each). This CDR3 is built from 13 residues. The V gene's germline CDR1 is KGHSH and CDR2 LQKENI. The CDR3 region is CASSPGTQGTQYF. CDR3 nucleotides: TGTGCCAGCTCACCCGGGACGCAAGGGACCCAGTACTTC.

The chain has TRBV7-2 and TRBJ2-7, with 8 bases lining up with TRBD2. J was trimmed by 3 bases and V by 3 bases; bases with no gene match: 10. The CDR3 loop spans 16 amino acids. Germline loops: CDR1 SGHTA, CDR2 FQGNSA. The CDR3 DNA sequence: TGTGCCAGCAGCTTGAGCGGGAGTCTTAATTTCTACGAGCAGTACTTC. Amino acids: CASSLSGSLNFYEQYF. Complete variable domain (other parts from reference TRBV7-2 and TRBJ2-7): GAGVSQSPSNKVTEKGKDVELRCDPISGHTALYWYRQSLGQGLEFLIYFQGNSAPDKSGLPSDRFSAERTGGSVSTLTIQRTQQEDSAVYLCASSLSGSLNFYEQYFGPGTRLTVT.

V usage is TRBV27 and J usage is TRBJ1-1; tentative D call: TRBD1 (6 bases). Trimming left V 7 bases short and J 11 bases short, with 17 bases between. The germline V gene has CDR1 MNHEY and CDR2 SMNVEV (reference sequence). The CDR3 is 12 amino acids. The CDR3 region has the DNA TGTGCCAGCACCACAGGGCAGTTGAGGGCTTTCTTT. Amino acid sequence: CASTTGQLRAFF.

CDR3 sequence reads: CASSNSGGAGGTQYF. The DNA for the CDR3 is TGTGCCAGCAGTAATTCAGGGGGCGCAGGGGGGACCCAGTACTTC. The rearrangement links TRBV25-1 to TRBJ2-5; 8 nucleotides agree with TRBD1. Germline trimming cut 5 bases from V and 7 bases from J; bases unmatched to any gene: 12. CDR3 length equals 15 residues. Germline V gene lookup returns CDR1 MGHDK and CDR2 SYGVNS.

CDR3 amino acids: CASSPQTGFTDTQYF. The CDR3 DNA reads TGTGCCAGCAGTCCCCAGACGGGGTTCACAGATACGCAGTATTTT. The chain joins TRBV7-2 to TRBJ2-3; a weak D match, TRBD2 (5 bases). Germline V gene data show CDR1 as SGHTA and CDR2 as FQGNSA. The CDR3 runs 15 residues. V was trimmed by 6 bases and J by 2 bases, leaving 15 bases between them.

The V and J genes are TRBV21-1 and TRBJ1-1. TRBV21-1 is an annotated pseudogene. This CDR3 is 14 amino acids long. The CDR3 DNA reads TGTGCCAGCAGCAAATGTCCGGCGAACACTGAAGCTTTCTTT. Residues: CASSKCPANTEAFF.

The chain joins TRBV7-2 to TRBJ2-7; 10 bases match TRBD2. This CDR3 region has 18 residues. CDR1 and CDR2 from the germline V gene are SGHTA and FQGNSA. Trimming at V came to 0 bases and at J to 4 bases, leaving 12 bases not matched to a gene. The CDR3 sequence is CASSLALASGGLGYEQYF. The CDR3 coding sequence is TGTGCCAGCAGCTTAGCGCTGGCTAGCGGGGGCCTGGGGTACGAGCAGTACTTC.

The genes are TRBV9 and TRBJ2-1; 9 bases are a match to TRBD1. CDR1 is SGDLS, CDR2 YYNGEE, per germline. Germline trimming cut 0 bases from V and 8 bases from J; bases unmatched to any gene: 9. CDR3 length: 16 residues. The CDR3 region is CASSVDTQTGGHEQFF. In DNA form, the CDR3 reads TGTGCCAGCAGCGTAGACACTCAGACAGGGGGACATGAGCAGTTCTTC.

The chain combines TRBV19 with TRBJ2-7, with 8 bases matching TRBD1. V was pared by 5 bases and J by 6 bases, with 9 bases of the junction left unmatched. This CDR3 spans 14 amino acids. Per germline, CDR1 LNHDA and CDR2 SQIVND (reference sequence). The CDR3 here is CASSPLPRGREQYF. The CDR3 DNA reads TGTGCCAGTAGTCCCCTACCCAGGGGGCGCGAGCAGTACTTC.

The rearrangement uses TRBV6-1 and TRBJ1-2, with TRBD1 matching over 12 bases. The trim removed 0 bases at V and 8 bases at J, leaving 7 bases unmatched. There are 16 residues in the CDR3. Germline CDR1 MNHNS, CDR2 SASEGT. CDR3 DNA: TGTGCCAGCAGTGAAGCACGGGGACAGGGGGCAGAGGGCTACACCTTC. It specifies CASSEARGQGAEGYTF.

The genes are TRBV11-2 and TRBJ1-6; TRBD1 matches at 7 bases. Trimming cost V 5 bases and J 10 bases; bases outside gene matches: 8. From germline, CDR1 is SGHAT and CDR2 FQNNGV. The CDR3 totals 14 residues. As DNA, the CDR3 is TGTGCCAGCAGCCCCGGGACAGACCCATCACCCCTCCACTTT. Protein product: CASSPGTDPSPLHF.

CDR3 region: CASSPPGAGGYTEAFF. CDR3 nucleotides: TGTGCCAGCTCACCACCCGGAGCAGGGGGCTACACTGAAGCTTTCTTT. This rearrangement joins TRBV18 to TRBJ1-1, with 8 bases fitting TRBD1. The CDR3 covers 16 residues. Germline V gene lookup returns CDR1 KGHSH and CDR2 LQKENI. V lost 0 bases to trimming and J lost 3 bases; unmatched junction nucleotides: 6.

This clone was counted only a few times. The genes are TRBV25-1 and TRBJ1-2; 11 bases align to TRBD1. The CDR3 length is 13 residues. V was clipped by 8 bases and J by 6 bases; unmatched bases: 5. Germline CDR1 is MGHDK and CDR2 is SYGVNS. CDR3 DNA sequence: TGTGCCAGCCGGGACAGGGGGTCCCATGGCTACACCTTC. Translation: CASRDRGSHGYTF.

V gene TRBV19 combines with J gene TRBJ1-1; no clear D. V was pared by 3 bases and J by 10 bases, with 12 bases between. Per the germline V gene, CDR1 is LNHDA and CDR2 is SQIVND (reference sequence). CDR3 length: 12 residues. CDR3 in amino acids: CASSMRDYLAFF. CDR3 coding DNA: TGTGCCAGTAGTATGCGGGATTACCTAGCTTTCTTT.

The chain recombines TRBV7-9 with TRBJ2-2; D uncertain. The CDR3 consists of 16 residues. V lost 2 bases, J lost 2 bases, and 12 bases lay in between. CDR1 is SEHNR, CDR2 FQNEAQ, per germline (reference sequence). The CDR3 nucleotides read TGTGCCAGCAGCTTACAGACACTCCTTAACACCGGGGAGCTGTTTTTT. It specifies CASSLQTLLNTGELFF.

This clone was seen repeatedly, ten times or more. Here the CDR3 reads CATSSDPATNEKLFF. DNA for the CDR3: TGTGCCACCAGCAGCGATCCTGCAACTAATGAAAAACTGTTTTTT. The J gene is TRBJ1-4, the V gene TRBV15; D remains unclear. Germline CDR1 LNHNV, CDR2 YYDKDF (reference sequence). The CDR3 runs 15 residues. The V and J ends lost 3 bases and 0 bases respectively, with 8 bases between them.

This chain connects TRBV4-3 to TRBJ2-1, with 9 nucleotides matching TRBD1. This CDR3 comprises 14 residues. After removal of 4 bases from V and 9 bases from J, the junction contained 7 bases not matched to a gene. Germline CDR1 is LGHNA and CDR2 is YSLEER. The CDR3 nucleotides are TGCGCCAGCAGCCGAGGACAGGGGTTCGGTGAGCAGTTCTTC. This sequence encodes CASSRGQGFGEQFF.

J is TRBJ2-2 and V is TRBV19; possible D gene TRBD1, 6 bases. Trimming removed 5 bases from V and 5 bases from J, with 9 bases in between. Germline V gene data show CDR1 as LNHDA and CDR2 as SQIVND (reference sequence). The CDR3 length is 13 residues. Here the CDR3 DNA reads TGTGCCAGTAGTCCACAGGGAACCGGGGAGCTGTTTTTT. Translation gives CASSPQGTGELFF.

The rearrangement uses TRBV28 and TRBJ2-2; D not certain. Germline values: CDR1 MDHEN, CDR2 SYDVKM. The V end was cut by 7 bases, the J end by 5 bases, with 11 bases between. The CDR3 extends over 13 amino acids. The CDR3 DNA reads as TGTGCCAGCACGGTGCTCGTTACCGGGGAGCTGTTTTTT. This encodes CASTVLVTGELFF.